The 29 T cell receptor beta chains reported below all come from one sample, sequenced in a study of blood T cell repertoires in COVID-19. Assay used: immunoSEQ multiplex PCR; TCRdb lists only in-frame clones, some missing. The sample gives around 250,000 clones, 86% of which show up once; 2% to 2.5% is in the top ten. Sample: PBMCs or T cells enriched from blood (not recorded which). The origin of the receptors is a woman between 50 and 59 years old who had recovered from COVID-19.

V usage is TRBV19 and J usage is TRBJ2-7; TRBD1 might be the D (6 bases). V lost 7 bases, J lost 3 bases, and 16 bases lay in between. In germline, CDR1 is LNHDA, CDR2 SQIVND (reference sequence). This CDR3 region has 14 residues. Here the CDR3 DNA reads TGTGCCAGTAAGGGTGGGACACGAGACTACGAGCAGTACTTC. This gives the protein CASKGGTRDYEQYF.

This chain links TRBV7-3 with TRBJ2-1; 7 bases are shared with TRBD2. There are 17 residues in the CDR3. V gave up 1 base and J gave up 7 bases; unmatched junction bases: 13. Germline CDR1 reads SGHTA; CDR2 reads FQGTGA. DNA of the CDR3: TGTGCCAGCAGCTTAAGGGGGGGACTGTCCCCGAGGAATGAGCAGTTCTTC. Translated, it gives CASSLRGGLSPRNEQFF.

The chain combines TRBV21-1 with TRBJ2-1; the table's TRBD2 call for D was not verified on the DNA. TRBV21-1 is tagged as a pseudogene. The CDR3 extends over 16 amino acids. CDR3 amino acids: CASSKVASGPYNEQFF. Here the CDR3 DNA reads TGTGCCAGCAGCAAAGTGGCTAGCGGGCCTTACAATGAGCAGTTCTTC.

The chain is built from TRBV29-1 and TRBJ2-6; 7 nucleotides line up with TRBD1. This CDR3 is 16 amino acids long. Germline CDR1 is SQVTM and CDR2 is ANQGSEA. Trimming at V came to 5 bases and at J to 0 bases, leaving 7 bases not matched to a gene. In DNA form, the CDR3 reads TGCAGCGTTTTACAGGGGACCTCCTCTGGGGCCAACGTCCTGACTTTC. This sequence encodes CSVLQGTSSGANVLTF.

V is TRBV11-2 and J is TRBJ2-2, with D unclear. This CDR3 has 14 amino acids. Germline lookup yields CDR1 SGHAT and CDR2 FQNNGV. Trimming stripped 3 bases from V and 2 bases from J, with 7 bases between. CDR3 in DNA: TGTGCCAGCAGCTTCGGCGGAAACACCGGGGAGCTGTTTTTT. Translating it yields CASSFGGNTGELFF. Complete variable domain (other parts from reference TRBV11-2 and TRBJ2-2): EAGVAQSPRYKIIEKRQSVAFWCNPISGHATLYWYQQILGQGPKLLIQFQNNGVVDDSQLPKDRFSAERLKGVDSTLKIQPAKLEDSAVYLCASSFGGNTGELFFGEGSRLTVL.

The V and J genes are TRBV21-1 and TRBJ1-2; TRBD1, the table's D call, was not compared with the DNA. TRBV21-1 is described as a pseudogene. The CDR3 runs to 13 residues. Here the CDR3 DNA reads TGTGCCAGCAGCAAAGAGGGGGTATATGGCTACACCTTC. Its protein product is CASSKEGVYGYTF.

This clone was counted only a few times. J is TRBJ1-2 and V is TRBV6-1, with a tentative D call TRBD1 (5 bases). Germline V CDR1 and CDR2: MNHNS, SASEGT. The V end was cut by 0 bases, the J end by 4 bases, with 15 bases between. This CDR3 is built from 16 residues. The chain's CDR3 is CASSEAYQGVGYGYTF. The CDR3 region has the DNA TGTGCCAGCAGTGAAGCTTACCAGGGTGTCGGCTATGGCTACACCTTC.

This clone was seen a few times. The chain uses TRBV7-9 and TRBJ2-5; the match to TRBD1 covers 8 bases. CDR3 length equals 14 residues. Looked up from germline, CDR1 is SEHNR and CDR2 is FQNEAQ (reference sequence). V dropped 7 bases and J dropped 3; count of bases not matched to a gene: 7. As DNA, the CDR3 is TGTGCCAGCAACAAGGACAGGGTCAAAGAGACCCAGTACTTC. Translating gives CASNKDRVKETQYF.

The V gene is TRBV9, the J gene TRBJ1-1; 8 bases align to TRBD1. V dropped 3 bases and J dropped 7; count of bases not matched to a gene: 5. The CDR3 loop spans 13 amino acids. The germline CDR1 and CDR2 sequences are SGDLS and YYNGEE. The CDR3 sequence is CASSGRQGFEAFF. The CDR3 coding sequence is TGTGCCAGCAGCGGACGACAGGGGTTTGAAGCTTTCTTT.

V usage is TRBV2 and J usage is TRBJ2-1; TRBD2 matches at 7 bases. The CDR3 has 16 residues. Looked up from germline, CDR1 is SNHLY and CDR2 is FYNNEI. The J segment lost 7 bases and the V segment lost 6 bases, leaving 15 bases of the junction unmatched. This chain's CDR3 is CASRSRGGHPYNEQFF. CDR3 bases: TGTGCCAGCAGATCCCGGGGAGGGCACCCTTATAATGAGCAGTTCTTC.

The V call is TRBV7-9, the J call TRBJ1-1, with D perhaps matching TRBD1 (6 bases). Per the germline V gene, CDR1 is SEHNR and CDR2 is FQNEAQ (reference sequence). CDR3 size: 13 residues. Deletions cut 5 bases from V and 3 bases from J, with 10 bases between. The CDR3 here is CASSPTGHTEAFF. CDR3 bases: TGTGCCAGCAGCCCGACAGGACACACTGAAGCTTTCTTT.

The chain has TRBV5-1 and TRBJ1-1, with 10 bases matching TRBD1. Germline V gene lookup returns CDR1 SGHRS and CDR2 YFSETQ. V shed 4 bases and J 4 bases; nucleotides not matched to a gene: 7. The CDR3 sequence is 15 residues long. CDR3 region: CASSKIRDRGTEAFF. The CDR3 DNA sequence: TGCGCCAGCAGCAAAATCCGGGACAGGGGCACTGAAGCTTTCTTT.

This clone was seen once. The V gene is TRBV27, the J gene TRBJ1-2, with unresolved D. Germline CDR1 MNHEY, CDR2 SMNVEV (reference sequence). Trimming took 2 bases from V and 0 from J, leaving 10 bases between them. The CDR3 runs to 15 residues. The CDR3 DNA sequence: TGTGCCAGCAGTTTAGGTTTCGGTTCTAACTATGGCTACACCTTC. It is translated as CASSLGFGSNYGYTF.

The chain recombines TRBV19 with TRBJ1-5; TRBD1 might be the D (5 bases). V was shortened by 7 bases and J by 3 bases, with 13 bases between the two germline ends. The CDR3 covers 14 residues. The germline V gene has CDR1 LNHDA and CDR2 SQIVND (reference sequence). The CDR3 DNA reads TGTGCCAGTACCCGACAGTCGCTCAATCAGCCCCAGCATTTT. Its protein product is CASTRQSLNQPQHF.

The rearrangement uses TRBV7-6 and TRBJ2-1; possible D gene TRBD2, 5 bases. The CDR3 is 15 residues long. Germline lookup yields CDR1 SGHVS and CDR2 FNYEAQ. V lost 2 bases and J 2 bases, leaving 10 bases between the germline ends. The CDR3 sequence: CASSLLGGPYNEQFF. The CDR3, as DNA: TGTGCCAGCAGCTTATTAGGAGGTCCCTACAATGAGCAGTTCTTC.

The V and J genes are TRBV5-1 and TRBJ1-1; D unresolved. Germline CDR1 is SGHRS and CDR2 is YFSETQ. V dropped 3 bases and J dropped 0 bases, with 6 bases sitting between them. CDR3 length equals 13 residues. CDR3 DNA sequence: TGCGCCAGCAGCTGGGAGATGAACACTGAAGCTTTCTTT. Protein sequence: CASSWEMNTEAFF.

CDR3 protein: CASSLGTGAYEQYF. The CDR3, as DNA: TGTGCCAGCAGTTTAGGGACAGGGGCATACGAGCAGTACTTC. The rearrangement uses TRBV27 and TRBJ2-7, with 10 bases that match TRBD1. Germline V gene lookup returns CDR1 MNHEY and CDR2 SMNVEV (reference sequence). J gave up 4 bases and V 2 bases, and 2 bases lay outside the gene matches. The CDR3 totals 14 residues.

The chain recombines TRBV27 with TRBJ2-7; no clear D. The CDR3 length is 15 residues. Trimming took 3 bases from V and 0 from J, leaving 12 bases between them. Germline V gene lookup returns CDR1 MNHEY and CDR2 SMNVEV (reference sequence). CDR3 in amino acids: CASSLGAGSSYEQYF. CDR3 DNA: TGTGCCAGCAGTTTGGGCGCAGGCAGCTCCTACGAGCAGTACTTC.

This chain connects TRBV19 to TRBJ1-1; tentative D call: TRBD1 (5 bases). The CDR3 is made up of 14 amino acids. The V end was cut by 6 bases, the J end by 4 bases, with 15 bases between. Looked up from germline, CDR1 is LNHDA and CDR2 is SQIVND (reference sequence). The chain's CDR3 is CASSSGRGGTEAFF. The DNA for the CDR3 is TGTGCCAGTAGCTCGGGACGGGGGGGCACTGAAGCTTTCTTT.

V gene TRBV5-1 combines with J gene TRBJ1-2; 7 bases line up with TRBD1. CDR3 length: 13 residues. The germline gives CDR1 SGHRS, CDR2 YFSETQ. Unmatched junction bases numbered 2, after V lost 4 bases and J lost 2 bases. The CDR3 loop is CASSQGQNYGYTF. In nucleotides, the CDR3 is TGCGCCAGCAGCCAGGGACAGAACTATGGCTACACCTTC.

This clone was detected only once. This chain joins TRBV15 and TRBJ1-2, with a tentative D call TRBD1 (6 bases). V was clipped by 4 bases and J by 4 bases, with 13 bases between them. CDR3 length: 14 residues. Germline CDR1 reads LNHNV; CDR2 reads YYDKDF (reference sequence). The CDR3 nucleotides read TGTGCCACCAGCACCTTCACAGGGAGCTATGGCTACACCTTC. It specifies CATSTFTGSYGYTF.

V is TRBV28 and J is TRBJ1-2; D is possibly TRBD1 (5 bases). Per germline, CDR1 MDHEN and CDR2 SYDVKM. The CDR3 length is 15 residues. The V end was cut by 2 bases, the J end by 2 bases, with 12 bases between. CDR3 DNA: TGTGCCAGCAGTTTAAGCGCAGGGAACAACTATGGCTACACCTTC. Its protein product is CASSLSAGNNYGYTF.

J is TRBJ1-4 and V is TRBV9; D perhaps matches TRBD1 (6 bases). Germline V lookup: CDR1 SGDLS, CDR2 YYNGEE. The CDR3 has 15 amino acids. V gave up 1 base and J gave up 2 bases, with 9 bases separating them. Written as DNA, the CDR3 is TGTGCCAGCAGCGTATCGGGACACACTAATGAAAAACTGTTTTTT. Translating it yields CASSVSGHTNEKLFF.

The rearrangement uses TRBV6-5 and TRBJ1-2, with D tentatively TRBD1 (5 bases). Per the germline V gene, CDR1 is MNHEY and CDR2 is SVGAGI. Trimming left V 5 bases short and J 4 bases short, with 17 bases between. The CDR3 has 15 amino acids. CDR3 in DNA: TGTGCCAGCAGTAACGGGGGACGGGCTCTCTATGGCTACACCTTC. Amino acid sequence: CASSNGGRALYGYTF.

This chain links TRBV7-9 with TRBJ2-5, with D tentatively TRBD1 (5 bases). Germline V gene sequence: CDR1 SEHNR, CDR2 FQNEAQ (reference sequence). This CDR3 has 11 residues. V lost 6 bases and J 9 bases, leaving 11 bases between the germline ends. The CDR3: CASSYQGSQYF. DNA for the CDR3: TGTGCCAGCAGTTATCAGGGTTCCCAGTACTTC.

This clone was seen a handful of times. Other DNA sequences in this specimen translate into the identical CDR3. This chain links TRBV18 with TRBJ1-1; the D gene is possibly TRBD1 (6 bases). Trimming took off 0 bases at V and 1 base at J, with 9 bases between the two ends. The germline gives CDR1 KGHSH, CDR2 LQKENI. The CDR3 extends over 15 amino acids. The CDR3 DNA is TGTGCCAGCTCACCACCGGGCAGGGGGAACACTGAAGCTTTCTTT. Translation: CASSPPGRGNTEAFF. The whole variable domain, filled in from reference TRBV18 and TRBJ1-1, reads NAGVMQNPRHLVRRRGQEARLRCSPMKGHSHVYWYRQLPEEGLKFMVYLQKENIIDESGMPKERFSAEFPKEGPSILRIQQVVRGDSAAYFCASSPPGRGNTEAFFGQGTRLTVV.

This clone has a count of ten or more. The genes are TRBV4-3 and TRBJ2-6; possibly TRBD2 for D (6 bases). CDR1 LGHNA and CDR2 YSLEER come from the germline V gene. The V gene lost 3 bases and the J gene lost 4 bases, with 13 bases spanning the gap. This CDR3 has 16 residues. CDR3 sequence (DNA): TGCGCCAGCAGCCAGGAGGAGGGTTCGGGGGCCAACGTCCTGACTTTC. Protein product: CASSQEEGSGANVLTF.

The V and J genes are TRBV15 and TRBJ1-1, with 12 bases identical to TRBD1. The CDR3 contains 16 residues. V lost 7 bases, J lost 5 bases, and 11 bases stayed unmatched. Germline V CDR1 and CDR2: LNHNV, YYDKDF (reference sequence). CDR3 in DNA: TGTGCCACCAAAGCCGGGACAGGGGGCTCAGTAACTGAAGCTTTCTTT. Its protein is CATKAGTGGSVTEAFF.

The gene calls are TRBV7-9 and TRBJ2-3; 9 bases map to TRBD1. J gave up 3 bases and V 6 bases, and 7 bases lay outside the gene matches. Germline CDR1 and CDR2: SEHNR and FQNEAQ (reference sequence). This CDR3 has 15 amino acids. The chain's CDR3 is CASRPDRGRTDTQYF. In nucleotides, the CDR3 is TGTGCCAGCAGACCGGACAGGGGTAGGACAGATACGCAGTATTTT.